This T cell receptor (beta chain) was captured in a study of shared clonotypes between healthy human individuals. Study at large: CD4 naive cells filled three plates per donor, CD4 memory three, CD8 naive two and CD8 memory one. Study-level points and caveats: All-four-donor shared clonotypes had higher generation probabilities than non-shared clonotypes did. The donor pool, a small one, limited the genetic and exposure-history diversity represented. Specimens sampled were limited to blood, with tissue repertoires likely differing.

Generated by immunoSEQ multiplex PCR, the TCRdb table keeps only in-frame clones and is missing some. This sample carries fewer than 3 million clones, 85% to 95% of them seen once, and the ten largest clones take around 0.4%. Regarding this clone: The antigen remains undetermined.

The TCR comes from a man between 18 and 35 years old in good health. Some clones in this sample may be carry-over from other donors' samples. Sample: naive CD4+ T cells from PBMCs. Described subset: CD45RA+ positively selected.

The CDR3 DNA is TGTGCCAGCAGCAGCAGTAGCGGGAGCGGCACAGATACGCAGTATTTT. It specifies CASSSSSGSGTDTQYF. The V gene is TRBV7-3, the J gene TRBJ2-3; 9 bases agree with TRBD2. CDR3 length: 16 amino acids. Germline trimming cut 5 bases from V and 1 base from J; bases unmatched to any gene: 7. CDR1 is SGHTA, CDR2 FQGTGA, per germline.